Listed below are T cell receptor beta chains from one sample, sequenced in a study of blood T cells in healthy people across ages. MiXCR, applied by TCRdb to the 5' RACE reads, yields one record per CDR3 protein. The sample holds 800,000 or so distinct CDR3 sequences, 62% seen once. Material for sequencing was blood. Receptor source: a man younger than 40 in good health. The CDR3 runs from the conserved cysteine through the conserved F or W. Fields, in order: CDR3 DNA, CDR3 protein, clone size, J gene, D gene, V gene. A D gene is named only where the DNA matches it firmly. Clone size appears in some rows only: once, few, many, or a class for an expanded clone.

TGTGCCAGCAGCATAGCGGGGGGGCCGGAAAACATTCAGTACTTC,CASSIAGGPENIQYF,-,TRBJ2-4,TRBD2,TRBV7-2
TGTGCCAGCAGCCCTCCCGGGGGTGAGCAGTTCTTC,CASSPPGGEQFF,-,TRBJ2-1,-,TRBV12-3/TRBV12-4
TGCAGCATGCTGTCGGATACGCAGTATTTT,CSMLSDTQYF,few,TRBJ2-3,-,TRBV20-1
TGTGCCAGCAGTTTGGGCAGGGGAATCCAAGAGACCCAGTACTTC,CASSLGRGIQETQYF,few,TRBJ2-5,-,TRBV12-3/TRBV12-4
TGTGCCAGCAGTTTTGGCCTGGGCCAGGGGGAAGCCTACGAGCAGTACTTC,CASSFGLGQGEAYEQYF,-,TRBJ2-7,TRBD1,TRBV12-3/TRBV12-4
TGTGCCAGCAGGAGGGCAGGCTCCTACAATGAGCAGTTCTTC,CASRRAGSYNEQFF,-,TRBJ2-1,-,TRBV7-9
TGTGCCACCAGCAGCGGCCTTCTCTATGGCTACACCTTC,CATSSGLLYGYTF,-,TRBJ1-2,-,TRBV15
TGTGCCAGCAGTTTAGGAACTTACTCCTACAATGAGCAGTTCTTC,CASSLGTYSYNEQFF,-,TRBJ2-1,-,TRBV12-3/TRBV12-4
TGTGCCATCAGCACGGCCGGGACAGACCAGGGTGGCTACACCTTC,CAISTAGTDQGGYTF,-,TRBJ1-2,TRBD1,TRBV10-3
TGTGCCAGCAGTGAAGGGGGGGGGGAACAAGAGACCCAGTACTTC,CASSEGGGEQETQYF,-,TRBJ2-5,TRBD2,TRBV2
TGTGCCAGCCGCCCTGCCGGGCCCTTTTTTCCCCTCCACTTT,CASRPAGPFFPLHF,-,TRBJ1-6,-,TRBV2
TGCAGTGTCTGGGACCGGGACGGGTACGAGCAGTACTTC,CSVWDRDGYEQYF,-,TRBJ2-7,-,TRBV20-1
TGTGCCAGCAGTCAGTACAACACGGTCGTGTACTTC,CASSQYNTVVYF,-,TRBJ2-7,-,TRBV27
TGCGCCAGCAGCTGGAGACAGGGGGACCGCTACGAGCAGTACTTC,CASSWRQGDRYEQYF,-,TRBJ2-7,TRBD1,TRBV5-1
TGTGCCAGCAGCTTAGTGGACAGGGCGTACAATGAGCAGTTCTTC,CASSLVDRAYNEQFF,few,TRBJ2-1,TRBD1,TRBV7-9
TGTGCCAGCAGTTCCGGGACCGTAACAGATACGCAGTATTTT,CASSSGTVTDTQYF,-,TRBJ2-3,-,TRBV12-3/TRBV12-4
TGTGCCTGCAGTTCTTTGACAGGGGGCGGATGGCAAGAGACCCAGTACTTC,CACSSLTGGGWQETQYF,once,TRBJ2-5,TRBD1,TRBV12-3/TRBV12-4
TGCGCCAGCAGCCAAGAAAGGGGCTGTGGCTACACCTTC,CASSQERGCGYTF,-,TRBJ1-2,-,TRBV4-3
TGTGCCAGCCGCCTACCTGCCGGGAACTATGGCTACACCTTC,CASRLPAGNYGYTF,few,TRBJ1-2,-,TRBV6-5
TGTGCCAGCGGAAGGGACAGCGCAACTAATGAAAAACTGTTTTTT,CASGRDSATNEKLFF,-,TRBJ1-4,TRBD1,TRBV7-2
TGCAGCGTTGAAGGGGCCAACGTCCTGACTTTC,CSVEGANVLTF,-,TRBJ2-6,-,TRBV29-1
TGTGCCAGCTCACCGGTCGCAGACAAGAATTCACCCCTCCACTTT,CASSPVADKNSPLHF,-,TRBJ1-6,-,TRBV18
TGTGCCTGGAGTGTGGGCAGCGATTATTCACCCCTCCACTTT,CAWSVGSDYSPLHF,-,TRBJ1-6,-,TRBV30
TGCAGTGCAAGACCATCGAGGGGTTCCACAGATACGCAGTATTTT,CSARPSRGSTDTQYF,-,TRBJ2-3,-,TRBV20-1
TGTGCCAGCATCCCCGCGGGGCCCTACAATGAGCAGTTCTTC,CASIPAGPYNEQFF,few,TRBJ2-1,-,TRBV27
TGTGCCAGCAGACGAGAAGGTAGCTACGAGCAGTACTTC,CASRREGSYEQYF,-,TRBJ2-7,-,TRBV7-9
TGTGCCTGGGATGGGGCAGTCGGAGAGACCCAGTACTTC,CAWDGAVGETQYF,-,TRBJ2-5,-,TRBV30
TGTGCCAGCAGCGCACACGAGATAGCTGAGCAGTTCTTC,CASSAHEIAEQFF,-,TRBJ2-1,-,TRBV11-2
TGCAGTGCTAGCCCCGGGACAGGGGTTAGGGAGCAGTACTTC,CSASPGTGVREQYF,-,TRBJ2-4,TRBD1,TRBV20-1
TGTGCCCACAGTAGGACTAGCGGGACAGATACGCAGTATTTT,CAHSRTSGTDTQYF,-,TRBJ2-3,TRBD2,TRBV10-3
TGTGCCAGCAGCCCATGGGGCGCGCCAGACAATCCCTACAATGAGCAGTTCTTC,CASSPWGAPDNPYNEQFF,-,TRBJ2-1,-,TRBV7-2
TGCGCCAGCAGCCAAGGGGCCTTTAATGAAAAACTGTTTTTT,CASSQGAFNEKLFF,few,TRBJ1-4,-,TRBV4-3
TGTGCCAGCAGCCAAGATTTGGGCAGGGGGCAATCTGGGGCCAACGTCCTGACTTTC,CASSQDLGRGQSGANVLTF,few,TRBJ2-6,TRBD1,TRBV14
TGTGCCACCAGTGATTCCCGGGACCTTGGTGGAGAAAAACTGTTTTTT,CATSDSRDLGGEKLFF,-,TRBJ1-4,-,TRBV24-1
TGCGCCAGCAGCCAAGGGCAAGCGGACAGCTCCTACGAGCAGTACTTC,CASSQGQADSSYEQYF,-,TRBJ2-7,-,TRBV4-3
TGTGCCAGCGGTGGGACAGGTGTGAGATCCTACAATGAGCAGTTCTTC,CASGGTGVRSYNEQFF,-,TRBJ2-1,TRBD1,TRBV7-2
TGTGCCAGCTCACACGTCGGGACAGGACAGGGACCCTACGAGCAGTACTTC,CASSHVGTGQGPYEQYF,once,TRBJ2-7,TRBD1,TRBV18
TGTGCCAGCAGCCAGGACCCGACAGGGCTGAATAATTCACCCCTCCACTTT,CASSQDPTGLNNSPLHF,once,TRBJ1-6,TRBD1,TRBV4-2
TGTGCCAGCACGGCACAGGGAAGAATCTACGAGCAGTACTTC,CASTAQGRIYEQYF,-,TRBJ2-7,-,TRBV6-1
TGTGCCAGCAGTTACGGGGGTCTCGGCTACACCTTC,CASSYGGLGYTF,-,TRBJ1-2,-,TRBV6-5
TGTGCCAGCAGCGTAGAAGTAGGTAGCTCCTACGAGCAGTACTTC,CASSVEVGSSYEQYF,once,TRBJ2-7,-,TRBV9
TGCGCCAGCAGCCAGGGAGGGGCAACAGGCTACGAGCAGTACTTC,CASSQGGATGYEQYF,-,TRBJ2-7,TRBD2,TRBV4-3
TGTGCCAGCAGTTTGAATGGCTGGGAGCTGTTTTTT,CASSLNGWELFF,-,TRBJ2-2,-,TRBV6-2/TRBV6-3
TGTGCCAGCAGTGAACTGGGACAGGGGCCTCCCTTAGACGTCCTGACTTTC,CASSELGQGPPLDVLTF,once,TRBJ2-6,TRBD1,TRBV6-1
TGCGCCAGCAGCTTGCGCTTTCGCGGGGGAGATGAGCAGTTCTTC,CASSLRFRGGDEQFF,-,TRBJ2-1,TRBD2,TRBV5-1
TGTGCCAGCCGAACTCCGGTGGGCATTCAGTACTTC,CASRTPVGIQYF,few,TRBJ2-4,-,TRBV12-3/TRBV12-4
TGCGCCAGCAGCCAGACAGGGCAGACTCGGGAGCAGTACTTC,CASSQTGQTREQYF,-,TRBJ2-5,-,TRBV4-1
TGCGCCAGCAGCAGTGCTAGCGGGGTAGCCTACAATGAGCAGTTCTTC,CASSSASGVAYNEQFF,-,TRBJ2-1,TRBD2,TRBV5-1